This TCR beta chain was captured by sequencing in a study of T cells in narcolepsy. Study-wide context: Donors had narcolepsy type 1 or type 2, or were healthy controls. General study findings and limits: HCRT-specific and TRIB2-specific autoreactive clonotypes appeared among same-patient CSF and blood CD4+ clonotypes. Healthy controls reportedly lacked the autoreactive clonotypes serially found in patients' blood. No autoreactive T cell clone sequences appeared in some memory CD4+ repertoires.

A note on this clone: The antigen is not known.

Repertoires were generated with immunoSEQ multiplex PCR, while TCRdb's copy carries only in-frame clones and drops some. The sample consists of more than 30,000 clones, around 79% of them appearing once. CDR3 length equals 17 residues. Per the germline V gene, CDR1 is SGHVS and CDR2 is FNYEAQ. J lost 4 bases, V lost 2 bases, and 6 bases had no gene match. This TCR came from a human donor with narcolepsy. The sample taken for sequencing was CD45RA- memory CD4+ T cells from PBMCs. The chain recombines TRBV7-6 with TRBJ2-1; 12 nucleotides match TRBD2. This CDR3 reads CASSLRGTSGFYNEQFF. The CDR3 DNA is TGTGCCAGCAGCTTACGAGGGACTAGCGGGTTTTACAATGAGCAGTTCTTC.